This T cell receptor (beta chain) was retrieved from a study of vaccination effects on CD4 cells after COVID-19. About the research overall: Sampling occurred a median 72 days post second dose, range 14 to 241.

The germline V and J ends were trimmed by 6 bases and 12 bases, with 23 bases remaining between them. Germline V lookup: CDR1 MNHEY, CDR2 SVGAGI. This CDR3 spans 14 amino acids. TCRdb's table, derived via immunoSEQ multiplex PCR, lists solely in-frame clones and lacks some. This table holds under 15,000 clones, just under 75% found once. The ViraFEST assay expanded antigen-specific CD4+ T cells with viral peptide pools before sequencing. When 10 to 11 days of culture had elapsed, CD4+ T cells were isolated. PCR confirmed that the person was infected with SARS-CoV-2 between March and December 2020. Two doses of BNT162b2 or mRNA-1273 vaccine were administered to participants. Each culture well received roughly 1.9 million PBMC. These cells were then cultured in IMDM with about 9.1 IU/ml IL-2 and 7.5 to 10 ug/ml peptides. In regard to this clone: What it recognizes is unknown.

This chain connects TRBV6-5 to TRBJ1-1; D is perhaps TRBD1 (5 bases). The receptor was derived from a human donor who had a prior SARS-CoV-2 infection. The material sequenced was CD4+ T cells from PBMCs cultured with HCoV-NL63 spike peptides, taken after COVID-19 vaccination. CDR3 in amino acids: CASSSPGALKPTFF. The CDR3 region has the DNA TGTGCCAGCAGCTCTCCCGGGGCCCTGAAGCCTACTTTCTTT.